The TCR beta chain under discussion was sequenced for a study of T cell repertoires in aging, cancer and after chemotherapy. Study context: Six age groups, ranging from 30 or younger to 70 or older, included the donors.

A mixed TRB-A/B primer pool amplified rearranged TRB by multiplex touch-down PCR. TCRdb processed the multiplex PCR reads anew with MiXCR; each CDR3 protein has one entry. There are 2,000 or so distinct CDR3 sequences in the sample; 25% to 30% occur only once, and roughly 34% lies in the top ten. CDR3 length equals 11 residues. The ends were cut back, 3 bases at V and 5 bases at J, with 4 bases in the middle. Germline assignment: CDR1 SGHAT and CDR2 FQDESV (reference sequence). Amplification of TCR beta used genomic DNA extracted from peripheral blood. As concerns this clonotype: The antigen is unknown.

Whole-study findings and limits: In cancer patients, declining TCR diversity with age involved lost richness and lost evenness. Median generation probability rose over the chemotherapy interval in each cancer cohort, suggesting rebound thymic output. Untreated cancer patients had significantly lower blood TCR diversity than age-matched healthy donors.

The origin of this receptor is a human donor in good health. This chain links TRBV11-1 with TRBJ2-5; D unclear. What was sequenced was blood. CDR3 residues: CASSLTETQYF. CDR3 sequence (DNA): TGTGCCAGCAGCTTGACCGAGACCCAGTACTTC.